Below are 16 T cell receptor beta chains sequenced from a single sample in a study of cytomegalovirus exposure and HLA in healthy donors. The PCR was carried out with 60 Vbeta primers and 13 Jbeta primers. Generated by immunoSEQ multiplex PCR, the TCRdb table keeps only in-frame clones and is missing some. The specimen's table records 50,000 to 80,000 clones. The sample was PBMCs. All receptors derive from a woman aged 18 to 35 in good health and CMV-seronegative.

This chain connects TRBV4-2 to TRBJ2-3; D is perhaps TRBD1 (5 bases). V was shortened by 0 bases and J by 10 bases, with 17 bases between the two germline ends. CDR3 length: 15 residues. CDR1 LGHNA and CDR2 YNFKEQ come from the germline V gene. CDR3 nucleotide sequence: TGTGCCAGCAGCCAAGATGGTTCAGGGCCAGAACCGCAGTATTTT. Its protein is CASSQDGSGPEPQYF.

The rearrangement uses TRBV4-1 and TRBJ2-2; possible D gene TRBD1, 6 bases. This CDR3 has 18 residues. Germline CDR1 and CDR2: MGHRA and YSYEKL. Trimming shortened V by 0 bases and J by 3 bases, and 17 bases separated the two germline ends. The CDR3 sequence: CASSQDLERGGYTGELFF. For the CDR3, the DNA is TGCGCCAGCAGCCAAGATTTGGAGCGAGGGGGATACACCGGGGAGCTGTTTTTT.

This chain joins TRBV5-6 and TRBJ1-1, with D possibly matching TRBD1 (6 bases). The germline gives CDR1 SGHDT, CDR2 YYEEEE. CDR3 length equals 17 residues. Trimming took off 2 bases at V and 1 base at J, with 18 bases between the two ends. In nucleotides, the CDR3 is TGTGCCAGCAGCTTTGGCCCCCTGGACAGACCGAACACTGAAGCTTTCTTT. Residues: CASSFGPLDRPNTEAFF.

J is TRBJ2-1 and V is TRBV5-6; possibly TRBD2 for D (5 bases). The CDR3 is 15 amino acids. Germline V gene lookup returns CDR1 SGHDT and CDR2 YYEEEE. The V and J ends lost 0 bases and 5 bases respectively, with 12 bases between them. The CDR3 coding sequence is TGTGCCAGCAGCTTGGGACCGGGAATAGACAATGAGCAGTTCTTC. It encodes CASSLGPGIDNEQFF.

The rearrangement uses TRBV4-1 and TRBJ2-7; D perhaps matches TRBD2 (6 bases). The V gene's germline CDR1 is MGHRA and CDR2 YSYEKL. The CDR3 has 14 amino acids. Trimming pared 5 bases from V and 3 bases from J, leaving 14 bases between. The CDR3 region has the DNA TGCGCCAGCAGCTCAGGGACTGGAAGCTACGAGCAGTACTTC. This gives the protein CASSSGTGSYEQYF.

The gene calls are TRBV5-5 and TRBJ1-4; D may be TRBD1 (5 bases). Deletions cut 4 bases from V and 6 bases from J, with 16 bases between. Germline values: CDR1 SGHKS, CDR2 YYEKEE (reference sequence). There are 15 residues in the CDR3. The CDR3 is CASSQQPGRDEKLFF. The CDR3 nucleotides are TGTGCCAGCAGCCAGCAACCAGGGCGAGATGAAAAACTGTTTTTT.

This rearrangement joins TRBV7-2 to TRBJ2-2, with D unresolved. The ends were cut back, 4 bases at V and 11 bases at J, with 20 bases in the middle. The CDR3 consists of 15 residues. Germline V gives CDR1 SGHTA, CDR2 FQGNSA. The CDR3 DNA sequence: TGTGCCAGCAGCTATCAGGTCCTCTCCGGTGGAGAGCTGTTTTTT. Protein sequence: CASSYQVLSGGELFF.

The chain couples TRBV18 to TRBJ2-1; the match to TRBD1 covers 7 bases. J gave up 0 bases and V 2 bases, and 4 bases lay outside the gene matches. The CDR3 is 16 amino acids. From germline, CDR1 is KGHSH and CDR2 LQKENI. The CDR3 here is CASSPGTVSSYNEQFF. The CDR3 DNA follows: TGTGCCAGCTCACCAGGGACAGTGAGCTCCTACAATGAGCAGTTCTTC.

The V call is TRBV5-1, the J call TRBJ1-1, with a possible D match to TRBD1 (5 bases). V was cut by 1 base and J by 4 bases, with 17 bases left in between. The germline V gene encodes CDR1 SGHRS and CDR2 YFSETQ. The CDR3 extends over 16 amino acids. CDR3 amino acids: CASSLMQGGTSTEAFF. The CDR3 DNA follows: TGCGCCAGCAGCTTGATGCAGGGAGGGACGAGCACTGAAGCTTTCTTT.

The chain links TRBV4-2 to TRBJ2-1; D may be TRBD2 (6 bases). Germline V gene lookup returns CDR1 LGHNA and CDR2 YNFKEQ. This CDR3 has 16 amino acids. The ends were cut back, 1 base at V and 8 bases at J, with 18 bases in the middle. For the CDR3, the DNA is TGTGCCAGCAGCCAAGGTGGGACTCATTCAACCGATGAGCAGTTCTTC. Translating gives CASSQGGTHSTDEQFF.

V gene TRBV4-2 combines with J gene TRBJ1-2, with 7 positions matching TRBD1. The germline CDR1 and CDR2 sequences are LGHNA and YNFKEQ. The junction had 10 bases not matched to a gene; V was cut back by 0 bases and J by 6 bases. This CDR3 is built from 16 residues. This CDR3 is CASSQDPSEGAHGYTF. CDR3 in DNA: TGTGCCAGCAGCCAAGATCCAAGCGAGGGGGCCCATGGCTACACCTTC.

The CDR3 bases are TGTGCCAGCAGCGTAGCACTAGCGCCTGCCTACGAGCAGTACTTC. Protein sequence: CASSVALAPAYEQYF. The rearrangement joins TRBV9 to TRBJ2-7, with TRBD2 matching 7 bases. The CDR3 sequence is 15 residues long. Germline V gene sequence: CDR1 SGDLS, CDR2 YYNGEE. V was clipped by 0 bases and J by 2 bases; unmatched bases: 5.

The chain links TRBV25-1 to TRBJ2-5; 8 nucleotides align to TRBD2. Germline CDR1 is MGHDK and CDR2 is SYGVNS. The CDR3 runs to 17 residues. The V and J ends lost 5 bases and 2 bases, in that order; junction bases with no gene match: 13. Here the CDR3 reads CASSSGREPDAQETQYF. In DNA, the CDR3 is TGTGCCAGCAGTAGCGGGAGAGAGCCAGATGCTCAAGAGACCCAGTACTTC.

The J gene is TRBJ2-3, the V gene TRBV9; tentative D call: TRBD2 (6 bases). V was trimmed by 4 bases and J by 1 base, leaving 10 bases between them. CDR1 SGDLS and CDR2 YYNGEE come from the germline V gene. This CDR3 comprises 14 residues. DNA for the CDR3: TGTGCCAGCAGCCCCCCGGGGGGCACAGATACGCAGTATTTT. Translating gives CASSPPGGTDTQYF. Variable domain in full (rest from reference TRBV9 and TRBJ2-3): DSGVTQTPKHLITATGQRVTLRCSPRSGDLSVYWYQQSLDQGLQFLIQYYNGEERAKGNILERFSAQQFPDLHSELNLSSLELGDSALYFCASSPPGGTDTQYFGPGTRLTVL.

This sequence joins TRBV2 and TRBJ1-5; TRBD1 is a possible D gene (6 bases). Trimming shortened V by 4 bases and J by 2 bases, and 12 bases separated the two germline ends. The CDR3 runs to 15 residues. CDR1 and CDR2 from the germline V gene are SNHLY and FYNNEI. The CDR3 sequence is CASSGSGAGNQPQHF. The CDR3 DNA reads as TGTGCCAGCAGTGGGTCAGGGGCGGGCAATCAGCCCCAGCATTTT.

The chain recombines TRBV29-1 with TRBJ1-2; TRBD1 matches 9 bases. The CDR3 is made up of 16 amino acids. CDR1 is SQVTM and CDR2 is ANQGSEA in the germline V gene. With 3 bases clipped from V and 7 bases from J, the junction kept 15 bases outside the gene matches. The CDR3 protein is CSVERTLTGTGIGYTF. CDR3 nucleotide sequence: TGCAGCGTTGAGAGGACTTTAACCGGGACAGGGATTGGCTACACCTTC.